These 17 T cell receptor beta chains originate from one sample sequenced in a study of T cell repertoires in cytomegalovirus infection. MiXCR, run by TCRdb on the reads, gives a single entry per CDR3 protein. The sample consists of 100,000 to 150,000 distinct CDR3 sequences, about 10% of them appearing once. The sample taken for sequencing was PBMCs. Receptor source: a human donor in good health (CMV status not recorded). Some clones in this sample may be carry-over from other donors' samples.

The CDR3 DNA reads as TGCAGTGCCGGCCAGGGGATCACTGAAGCTTTCTTT. This sequence encodes CSAGQGITEAFF. This chain links TRBV20-1 with TRBJ1-1; tentatively, D is TRBD1 (6 bases). This CDR3 is built from 12 residues. Germline values: CDR1 DFQATT, CDR2 SNEGSKA (reference sequence). Deletions cut 6 bases from V and 4 bases from J, with 12 bases between.

This clonotype has just a few counts. The chain recombines TRBV4-2 with TRBJ1-1; possibly TRBD1 for D (5 bases). The germline CDR1 and CDR2 sequences are LGHNA and YNFKEQ. The V end was cut by 3 bases, the J end by 1 base, with 12 bases between. CDR3 length equals 15 residues. The CDR3 nucleotides are TGTGCCAGCAGCCATCCAGGAGGGGAGAACACTGAAGCTTTCTTT. It is translated as CASSHPGGENTEAFF.

This clonotype was seen at least ten times. The chain has TRBV28 and TRBJ1-5; the D gene is possibly TRBD1 (5 bases). Trimming shortened V by 3 bases and J by 5 bases, and 11 bases separated the two germline ends. The CDR3 is 14 amino acids. Germline V CDR1 and CDR2: MDHEN, SYDVKM. CDR3 in amino acids: CASSFAQDYQPQHF. CDR3 nucleotides: TGTGCCAGCAGTTTCGCACAGGACTATCAGCCCCAGCATTTT.

In its sample, this clonotype was seen a few times. The chain employs TRBV5-6 and TRBJ1-1, with D perhaps TRBD1 (5 bases). Germline lookup yields CDR1 SGHDT and CDR2 YYEEEE. The CDR3 spans 15 residues. V lost 3 bases, J lost 4 bases, and 16 bases lay in between. In nucleotides, the CDR3 is TGTGCCAGCAGCTACGGGCGTGGGAGGGGCACTGAAGCTTTCTTT. Amino acids: CASSYGRGRGTEAFF.

V gene TRBV20-1 combines with J gene TRBJ2-1, with a tentative D call TRBD2 (6 bases). V dropped 5 bases and J dropped 7 bases, with 12 bases sitting between them. CDR1 and CDR2 from the germline V gene are DFQATT and SNEGSKA (reference sequence). The CDR3 runs 12 residues. This chain's CDR3 is CSAGTLGNEQFF. CDR3 nucleotides: TGCAGTGCTGGGACTCTAGGGAATGAGCAGTTCTTC.

The table lists this clonotype with many counts. This rearrangement joins TRBV5-4 to TRBJ1-1, with unresolved D. The germline V gene has CDR1 SGHNT and CDR2 YYREEE (reference sequence). The CDR3 loop spans 12 amino acids. The V and J ends lost 4 bases and 8 bases respectively, with 12 bases between them. CDR3 amino acids: CASSPGVGEAFF. The CDR3, as DNA: TGTGCCAGCAGCCCGGGAGTAGGAGAAGCTTTCTTT.

This clonotype appeared many times. The junction departs from the called germline gene at one end, perhaps through a read error. V usage is TRBV7-2 and J usage is TRBJ2-5; D remains unclear. The CDR3 loop spans 11 amino acids. CDR1 and CDR2 (germline): SGHTA, FQGNSA. The chain's CDR3 is CASSSRETQYF. In DNA form, the CDR3 reads TGCGCCAGCAGCTCCCGAGAGACCCAGTACTTC.

This clonotype has ten or more counts. The V gene is TRBV10-3, the J gene TRBJ2-1; 7 bases match TRBD2. CDR1 and CDR2 (germline): ENHRY, SYGVKD. The J segment lost 2 bases and the V segment lost 0 bases, leaving 1 base of the junction unmatched. CDR3 length: 15 amino acids. The CDR3 DNA reads as TGTGCCATCAGTGAGTCGGGGGGGACCTACAATGAGCAGTTCTTC. Residues: CAISESGGTYNEQFF.

The J gene is TRBJ2-7, the V gene TRBV9; D may be TRBD2 (6 bases). The CDR3 is 15 amino acids. In germline, CDR1 is SGDLS, CDR2 YYNGEE. V lost 0 bases and J 4 bases, leaving 14 bases between the germline ends. The CDR3 spells CASSVGRAAGYEQYF. CDR3 coding DNA: TGTGCCAGCAGCGTAGGGAGGGCCGCTGGGTACGAGCAGTACTTC.

The chain is built from TRBV29-1 and TRBJ2-3, with D perhaps matching TRBD2 (6 bases). The length of the CDR3 is 13 residues. V was trimmed by 3 bases and J by 2 bases, leaving 9 bases between them. Germline V gene data show CDR1 as SQVTM and CDR2 as ANQGSEA. The CDR3, as DNA: TGCAGCGTTGAGCAGCGGGTCACAGATACGCAGTATTTT. Translated, it gives CSVEQRVTDTQYF.

This clonotype showed up many times. This chain connects TRBV20-1 to TRBJ2-1; TRBD2 matches at 15 bases. With 6 bases clipped from V and 0 bases from J, the junction kept 18 bases outside the gene matches. The CDR3 is 21 amino acids. Germline lookup yields CDR1 DFQATT and CDR2 SNEGSKA (reference sequence). The DNA of the CDR3 is TGCAGTGCCAAGGGGACTGGACTAGCGGGGGGGAAAGACCTCTCCTACAATGAGCAGTTCTTC. As protein: CSAKGTGLAGGKDLSYNEQFF.

This clonotype has just a few counts. The rearrangement uses TRBV20-1 and TRBJ1-4; D is unresolved. Trimming removed 5 bases at V and 10 bases at J, with 17 bases between. Germline V CDR1 and CDR2: DFQATT, SNEGSKA (reference sequence). The CDR3 extends over 13 amino acids. Here the CDR3 DNA reads TGCAGTGCTGAAAACCGGGATTCCGGAAAACTGTTTTTT. Protein: CSAENRDSGKLFF.

This clonotype has just a few counts. This chain uses TRBV19 with TRBJ2-1; 8 bases fit TRBD2. The germline V gene has CDR1 LNHDA and CDR2 SQIVND (reference sequence). V shed 5 bases and J 0 bases; nucleotides not matched to a gene: 0. The CDR3 extends over 14 amino acids. For the CDR3, the DNA is TGTGCCAGTAGTGCGGGGGGCTCCTACAATGAGCAGTTCTTC. Translated: CASSAGGSYNEQFF.

Many counts were recorded for this clonotype. J is TRBJ1-4 and V is TRBV28; maybe TRBD1 (6 bases). From germline, CDR1 is MDHEN and CDR2 SYDVKM. CDR3 length equals 15 residues. The V and J ends lost 2 bases and 8 bases respectively, with 15 bases between them. DNA for the CDR3: TGTGCCAGCAGTTTACGGGTGGGGACATCAGAAAAACTGTTTTTT. Encoded protein: CASSLRVGTSEKLFF.

This clonotype was picked up many times. This sequence joins TRBV7-2 and TRBJ1-2; weak D call: TRBD1 (6 bases). Germline CDR1 is SGHTA and CDR2 is FQGNSA. V was pared by 2 bases and J by 7 bases, with 11 bases between. The CDR3 extends over 13 amino acids. The CDR3 DNA sequence: TGTGCCAGCAGCTTACAACAGGGTCGTGGCTACACCTTC. This gives the protein CASSLQQGRGYTF. Filled out from reference TRBV7-2 and TRBJ1-2, the complete variable domain reads GAGVSQSPSNKVTEKGKDVELRCDPISGHTALYWYRQSLGQGLEFLIYFQGNSAPDKSGLPSDRFSAERTGGSVSTLTIQRTQQEDSAVYLCASSLQQGRGYTFGSGTRLTVV.

This clonotype appeared many times. J is TRBJ2-3 and V is TRBV7-9; D is unresolved. There are 14 residues in the CDR3. The V gene's germline CDR1 is SEHNR and CDR2 FQNEAQ (reference sequence). V was shortened by 1 base and J by 2 bases, with 7 bases between the two germline ends. DNA for the CDR3: TGTGCCAGCAGCTTAGGGCCGTACACAGATACGCAGTATTTT. This sequence encodes CASSLGPYTDTQYF.

This clonotype was observed many times. J is TRBJ1-1 and V is TRBV28, with D uncertain. The CDR3 runs to 13 residues. Per germline, CDR1 MDHEN and CDR2 SYDVKM. Trimming pared 4 bases from V and 7 bases from J, leaving 13 bases between. CDR3 loop: CASSWTAVREAFF. The CDR3 nucleotides are TGTGCCAGCAGTTGGACGGCTGTCCGTGAAGCTTTCTTT.